Each of the 32 T cell receptor beta chains below was sequenced from the same sample in a study of blood T cell repertoires in COVID-19. The data were produced by immunoSEQ multiplex PCR, yet TCRdb's version contains in-frame clones alone and is incomplete. The sample yields around 100,000 clones, roughly 85% seen once. Sequencing used peripheral blood. The receptors here all came from a man aged 65 to 79 with active or convalescent COVID-19.

The genes are TRBV5-4 and TRBJ1-4, with TRBD1 matching over 7 bases. V shed 2 bases and J 6 bases; nucleotides not matched to a gene: 7. The CDR3 contains 15 residues. Germline loops: CDR1 SGHNT, CDR2 YYREEE (reference sequence). As DNA, the CDR3 is TGTGCCAGCAGCTTTGGGGACGGGACAGATGAAAAACTGTTTTTT. Translating it yields CASSFGDGTDEKLFF.

The chain is built from TRBV3-1 (or the pseudogene TRBV3-2) and TRBJ2-7, with 12 bases lining up with TRBD2. The CDR3 is made up of 15 amino acids. V shed 4 bases, J shed 7 bases, and the junction held 8 bases outside the gene matches. In germline, CDR1 is LGHDT, CDR2 YNNKEL (reference sequence). Here the CDR3 DNA reads TGTGCCAGCAGCCCGACTAGCGGGAGACTTAAAGAGCAGTACTTC. It yields the protein CASSPTSGRLKEQYF.

V is TRBV5-4 and J is TRBJ1-4, with 7 bases fitting TRBD1. The CDR3 runs to 15 residues. Germline V gene sequence: CDR1 SGHNT, CDR2 YYREEE (reference sequence). The V and J ends lost 2 bases and 4 bases, in that order; junction bases with no gene match: 5. This CDR3 reads CASSFGGQLNEKLFF. Here the CDR3 DNA reads TGTGCCAGCAGCTTTGGGGGACAGCTTAATGAAAAACTGTTTTTT.

V and J are TRBV5-5 and TRBJ2-7; D gene ambiguous. The CDR3 is made up of 13 amino acids. Trimming shortened V by 1 base and J by 7 bases, and 12 bases separated the two germline ends. The germline CDR1 and CDR2 sequences are SGHKS and YYEKEE (reference sequence). Here the CDR3 DNA reads TGTGCCAGCAGCTTGCTGACACCCGAAGAGCAGTACTTC. Its translation is CASSLLTPEEQYF.

This sequence joins TRBV4-2 and TRBJ2-2, with 7 bases fitting TRBD2. CDR3 length: 13 amino acids. Germline values: CDR1 LGHNA, CDR2 YNFKEQ. J gave up 6 bases and V 4 bases, and 2 bases lay outside the gene matches. CDR3 loop: CASSPGLAGELFF. The CDR3 nucleotides are TGTGCCAGCAGCCCCGGACTAGCCGGGGAGCTGTTTTTT.

This clone appeared a single time. The chain carries TRBV7-2 and TRBJ1-6, with D maybe TRBD1 (6 bases). The germline gives CDR1 SGHTA, CDR2 FQGNSA. V dropped 4 bases and J dropped 5 bases, with 9 bases sitting between them. The CDR3 loop spans 14 amino acids. The CDR3 sequence is CASSYRVNNSPLHF. The CDR3 coding sequence is TGTGCCAGCAGCTACAGGGTGAATAATTCACCCCTCCACTTT. The full variable domain, rest sourced from reference TRBV7-2 and TRBJ1-6, is GAGVSQSPSNKVTEKGKDVELRCDPISGHTALYWYRQSLGQGLEFLIYFQGNSAPDKSGLPSDRFSAERTGGSVSTLTIQRTQQEDSAVYLCASSYRVNNSPLHFGNGTRLTVT.

This chain joins TRBV2 and TRBJ2-7; unclear D gene. V lost 4 bases and J lost 6, with 16 bases in between. CDR1 SNHLY and CDR2 FYNNEI come from the germline V gene. This CDR3 spans 14 amino acids. The CDR3 bases are TGTGCCAGCAGTGGAAACGGGTTTCTTAGCGAGCAGTACTTC. Residues: CASSGNGFLSEQYF.

The rearrangement uses TRBV29-1 and TRBJ1-1; D possibly corresponds to TRBD1 (6 bases). V was trimmed by 4 bases and J by 1 base, leaving 7 bases between them. CDR1 SQVTM and CDR2 ANQGSEA come from the germline V gene. The CDR3 length is 12 residues. The CDR3 loop reads CSVGQANTEAFF. The CDR3 DNA reads TGCAGCGTTGGACAGGCGAACACTGAAGCTTTCTTT.

The genes are TRBV15 and TRBJ2-7; no firm D call. Looked up from germline, CDR1 is LNHNV and CDR2 is YYDKDF (reference sequence). The CDR3 spans 13 residues. Trimming pared 0 bases from V and 3 bases from J, leaving 6 bases between. The CDR3 nucleotides read TGTGCCACCAGCAGAGATGTAGACTACGAGCAGTACTTC. It encodes CATSRDVDYEQYF.

This chain joins TRBV27 and TRBJ1-1, with D unresolved. The CDR3 is 13 amino acids. V was clipped by 5 bases and J by 1 base, with 8 bases between them. Germline lookup yields CDR1 MNHEY and CDR2 SMNVEV (reference sequence). The CDR3 bases are TGTGCCAGCAGTCGCGTTTGGAACACTGAAGCTTTCTTT. Translated: CASSRVWNTEAFF.

The genes are TRBV28 and TRBJ2-7; D is uncertain. The CDR3 loop spans 13 amino acids. The ends were cut back, 3 bases at V and 0 bases at J, with 6 bases in the middle. Germline V gives CDR1 MDHEN, CDR2 SYDVKM. The CDR3 reads CASSLAFSYEQYF. Here the CDR3 DNA reads TGTGCCAGCAGTTTGGCATTCTCCTACGAGCAGTACTTC.

The chain recombines TRBV5-8 with TRBJ2-3; tentatively, D is TRBD1 (6 bases). Looked up from germline, CDR1 is SGHTS and CDR2 is YDEGEE. With 0 bases removed from V and 0 bases from J, the gap between germline ends came to 11 bases. The CDR3 is made up of 16 amino acids. This chain's CDR3 is CASSLGQAPSTDTQYF. CDR3 coding DNA: TGTGCCAGCAGCTTGGGACAGGCGCCCAGCACAGATACGCAGTATTTT.

The chain carries TRBV7-3 and TRBJ2-2, with 11 bases that match TRBD1. After removal of 2 bases from V and 4 bases from J, the junction contained 3 bases not matched to a gene. The CDR3 consists of 16 residues. Germline lookup yields CDR1 SGHTA and CDR2 FQGTGA. The CDR3 coding sequence is TGTGCCAGCAGCTTATCGGGACAGGGGGGCACCGGGGAGCTGTTTTTT. It translates to CASSLSGQGGTGELFF.

This sequence joins TRBV25-1 and TRBJ2-6, with 8 bases lining up with TRBD2. CDR1 and CDR2 from the germline V gene are MGHDK and SYGVNS. CDR3 length: 17 residues. V lost 3 bases to trimming and J lost 1 base; unmatched junction nucleotides: 5. CDR3: CASSDPGGGSGANVLTF. In nucleotides, the CDR3 is TGTGCCAGCAGTGACCCCGGGGGGGGTTCTGGGGCCAACGTCCTGACTTTC.

This chain connects TRBV4-2 to TRBJ2-1; 7 bases align to TRBD1. Germline assignment: CDR1 LGHNA and CDR2 YNFKEQ. The ends lost 2 bases at V and 5 bases at J; junction bases unmatched: 6. The CDR3 is 15 amino acids. CDR3 residues: CASSQRTGSNNEQFF. The CDR3 DNA is TGTGCCAGCAGCCAAAGGACAGGTTCCAACAATGAGCAGTTCTTC.

V and J are TRBV27 and TRBJ2-2; TRBD1 is a possible D gene (5 bases). Germline CDR1 is MNHEY and CDR2 is SMNVEV (reference sequence). The CDR3 spans 13 residues. Trimming left V 3 bases short and J 5 bases short, with 7 bases between. In DNA, the CDR3 is TGTGCCAGCAGTTTCCGACAGACCGGGGAGCTGTTTTTT. This gives the protein CASSFRQTGELFF.

This rearrangement joins TRBV27 to TRBJ1-6; 10 bases fit TRBD1. Germline CDR1 MNHEY, CDR2 SMNVEV (reference sequence). Trimming cost V 6 bases and J 9 bases; bases outside gene matches: 8. CDR3 size: 15 residues. The CDR3 spells CASRSTGTGASPLHF. The CDR3 bases are TGTGCCAGCAGATCTACCGGGACAGGGGCTTCACCCCTCCACTTT.

V and J are TRBV10-3 and TRBJ1-1, with 7 bases fitting TRBD1. V was pared by 5 bases and J by 8 bases, with 11 bases of the junction left unmatched. CDR1 and CDR2 (germline): ENHRY, SYGVKD. The CDR3 contains 14 residues. The DNA for the CDR3 is TGTGCCATCAGTCTGGACAGGAGAAGTCAGGAAGCTTTCTTT. Protein sequence: CAISLDRRSQEAFF.

This chain connects TRBV7-2 to TRBJ2-2; maybe TRBD2 (5 bases). The CDR3 loop spans 16 amino acids. Trimming cost V 6 bases and J 1 base, with 15 bases left between them. Germline V CDR1 and CDR2: SGHTA, FQGNSA. The CDR3 DNA is TGTGCCAGCAGTCAGAGGTTCAGCGGGAACACCGGGGAGCTGTTTTTT. Protein product: CASSQRFSGNTGELFF.

The chain couples TRBV4-3 to TRBJ1-6; TRBD1 matches 11 bases. The CDR3 has 18 amino acids. Germline values: CDR1 LGHNA, CDR2 YSLEER. J lost 7 bases, V lost 0 bases, and 8 bases had no gene match. CDR3 amino acids: CASSQDRDRGIKNSPLHF. CDR3 nucleotides: TGCGCCAGCAGCCAAGATCGGGACAGGGGGATTAAGAATTCACCCCTCCACTTT.

J is TRBJ1-6 and V is TRBV28; D gene uncertain. The CDR3 has 14 residues. The germline V and J ends were trimmed by 3 bases and 9 bases, with 12 bases remaining between them. CDR1 MDHEN and CDR2 SYDVKM come from the germline V gene. CDR3: CASSFRGVSSPLHF. The DNA of the CDR3 is TGTGCCAGCAGTTTCCGGGGAGTGAGTTCACCCCTCCACTTT.

The rearrangement joins TRBV4-3 to TRBJ1-2; no firm D call. CDR1 and CDR2 from the germline V gene are LGHNA and YSLEER. This CDR3 contains 13 residues. V lost 1 base and J 5 bases, leaving 8 bases between the germline ends. The CDR3 spells CASSQAGYYGYTF. CDR3 DNA: TGCGCCAGCAGCCAAGCGGGGTATTATGGCTACACCTTC.

This rearrangement joins TRBV7-6 to TRBJ2-7, with TRBD1 matching over 10 bases. There are 14 residues in the CDR3. With 1 base clipped from V and 7 bases from J, the junction kept 4 bases outside the gene matches. The germline V gene encodes CDR1 SGHVS and CDR2 FNYEAQ. CDR3 DNA sequence: TGTGCCAGCAGCTTAGGGGGACAGGGGTTGGAGCAGTACTTC. It yields the protein CASSLGGQGLEQYF.

This clone was found a few times. This rearrangement joins TRBV7-9 to TRBJ2-2, with 8 bases identical to TRBD2. The length of the CDR3 is 16 residues. Germline assignment: CDR1 SEHNR and CDR2 FQNEAQ (reference sequence). The J segment lost 7 bases and the V segment lost 4 bases, leaving 11 bases of the junction unmatched. The DNA for the CDR3 is TGTGCCAGCAGCTCCGCCCCCGGGGGGGATCTCGGGGAGCTGTTTTTT. Protein sequence: CASSSAPGGDLGELFF.

The V gene is TRBV7-3, the J gene TRBJ2-3; 7 bases fit TRBD2. The CDR3 is 17 amino acids. The trim removed 1 base at V and 2 bases at J, leaving 9 bases unmatched. The germline V gene has CDR1 SGHTA and CDR2 FQGTGA. CDR3 sequence reads: CASSLRASGLHTDTQYF. The CDR3 DNA follows: TGTGCCAGCAGCTTAAGGGCTAGCGGTCTACACACAGATACGCAGTATTTT.

This clone was seen at least ten times. J is TRBJ2-1 and V is TRBV5-1; D may be TRBD2 (6 bases). V lost 0 bases and J 0 bases, leaving 16 bases between the germline ends. CDR3 length: 18 residues. Germline lookup yields CDR1 SGHRS and CDR2 YFSETQ. The CDR3 protein is CASSLAVGRGSSYNEQFF. The CDR3 nucleotides are TGCGCCAGCAGCTTGGCCGTTGGACGGGGGAGCTCCTACAATGAGCAGTTCTTC. Based on the CDR3 plus reference TRBV5-1 and TRBJ2-1, the full variable domain is KAGVTQTPRYLIKTRGQQVTLSCSPISGHRSVSWYQQTPGQGLQFLFEYFSETQRNKGNFPGRFSGRQFSNSRSEMNVSTLELGDSALYLCASSLAVGRGSSYNEQFFGPGTRLTVL.

The chain employs TRBV9 and TRBJ2-7; D possibly corresponds to TRBD2 (6 bases). The germline CDR1 and CDR2 sequences are SGDLS and YYNGEE. This CDR3 has 14 residues. The V end was cut by 1 base, the J end by 2 bases, with 10 bases between. CDR3 bases: TGTGCCAGCAGCGTACAAACGGGAGCCTACGAGCAGTACTTC. Its translation is CASSVQTGAYEQYF.

V usage is TRBV19 and J usage is TRBJ2-7, with D possibly TRBD1 on 5 matching bases. CDR3 length: 14 residues. V gave up 4 bases and J gave up 3 bases, with 13 bases separating them. The germline gives CDR1 LNHDA, CDR2 SQIVND (reference sequence). The CDR3 DNA reads TGTGCCAGTAGTAGTGATGACAGCTTCTACGAGCAGTACTTC. This encodes CASSSDDSFYEQYF.

In this sample, this clone turned up once. The CDR3 is CASSEDDRGLTEQFF. The CDR3 DNA reads as TGTGCCAGCAGTGAAGACGACAGGGGGCTTACAGAGCAGTTCTTC. The chain recombines TRBV6-1 with TRBJ2-1; 10 bases align to TRBD1. J gave up 10 bases and V 1 base, and 7 bases lay outside the gene matches. The germline V gene has CDR1 MNHNS and CDR2 SASEGT. The CDR3 runs 15 residues.

V gene TRBV6-6 combines with J gene TRBJ2-2; 7 nucleotides line up with TRBD2. The germline CDR1 and CDR2 sequences are MNHNY and SVGAGI (reference sequence). The CDR3 spans 12 residues. After removal of 4 bases from V and 8 bases from J, the junction contained 1 base not matched to a gene. CDR3 loop: CASSWGGGELFF. The CDR3 DNA reads as TGTGCCAGCAGTTGGGGGGGTGGGGAGCTGTTTTTT.

This chain links TRBV7-9 with TRBJ2-3, with 9 bases lining up with TRBD2. The ends lost 5 bases at V and 2 bases at J; junction bases unmatched: 5. The CDR3 length is 15 residues. Per germline, CDR1 SEHNR and CDR2 FQNEAQ (reference sequence). The chain's CDR3 is CASSRLADYTDTQYF. The CDR3 DNA follows: TGTGCCAGCAGCCGACTAGCGGATTACACAGATACGCAGTATTTT. The variable domain in full, completed from reference TRBV7-9 and TRBJ2-3, reads DTGVSQNPRHKITKRGQNVTFRCDPISEHNRLYWYRQTLGQGPEFLTYFQNEAQLEKSRLLSDRFSAERPKGSFSTLEIQRTEQGDSAMYLCASSRLADYTDTQYFGPGTRLTVL.

This clone was counted only a few times. This chain uses TRBV3-1 (or the pseudogene TRBV3-2) with TRBJ2-5; D may be TRBD2 (7 bases). Germline assignment: CDR1 LGHDT and CDR2 YNNKEL (reference sequence). CDR3 length: 17 amino acids. Trimming removed 2 bases at V and 4 bases at J, with 20 bases between. The CDR3 reads CASSQKRQAGAGETQYF. The CDR3 nucleotides read TGTGCCAGCAGCCAAAAAAGACAGGCGGGGGCAGGAGAGACCCAGTACTTC.